One T cell receptor beta chain is described in this entry. Its antigen is not known. This specimen belongs to a study of T cell responses to AZD1222 COVID-19 vaccine. Study-wide findings and caveats: Among the donors, most were white British and more were female, and clonal diversity was possibly underestimated.

Profiled with immunoSEQ multiplex PCR; TCRdb holds only in-frame clones, not every one. Of about 150,000 clones in the sample, roughly nine tenths were seen once. Germline V gene lookup returns CDR1 SGHRS and CDR2 YFSETQ. This CDR3 contains 16 residues. V gave up 5 bases and J gave up 2 bases; unmatched junction bases: 10. This sample comprised peripheral blood, obtained 28 days after the second AZD1222 dose. This chain uses TRBV5-1 with TRBJ2-3; TRBD2 aligns across 8 bases. The receptor was isolated from an adult who received the AZD1222 COVID-19 vaccine. CDR3 in DNA: TGCGCCAGCAGGATAGGGCCGGGACTAGTCACAGATACGCAGTATTTT. Its protein product is CASRIGPGLVTDTQYF. Using reference TRBV5-1 and TRBJ2-3 for the parts outside the CDR3, the full variable domain is KAGVTQTPRYLIKTRGQQVTLSCSPISGHRSVSWYQQTPGQGLQFLFEYFSETQRNKGNFPGRFSGRQFSNSRSEMNVSTLELGDSALYLCASRIGPGLVTDTQYFGPGTRLTVL.